This T cell receptor (beta chain) stems from a study of T cells in Graves' hyperthyroidism and ophthalmopathy (dated by TCRdb to between 2019 and 2020). Regarding the complete study: Peripheral blood samples were taken at the time of initial diagnosis, prior to any treatment. A discovery cohort of around 98 patients, approximately 45 with Graves' ophthalmopathy and roughly 59 with stable Graves' hyperthyroidism, was used to find distinguishing TCR V-J signatures. Whether ophthalmopathy could be predicted prospectively was tested in an independent validation cohort made up of roughly 20 hyperthyroidism patients plus 17 patients who later progressed to ophthalmopathy. The roughly 91 discovery patients were randomly divided into training and test sets at a 7:3 ratio. In more than 5 Graves' hyperthyroidism patients, the study also compared T-cell repertoires from thyroid tissue with T-cell repertoires from blood. After sampling, hyperthyroidism patients received methimazole starting at 30 mg daily, and ophthalmopathy patients received high-dose intravenous methylprednisolone. The paper describes TCR Vbeta CDR3 sequencing of around 140 peripheral blood samples, made up of 43 ophthalmopathy patients, some 76 hyperthyroidism patients and roughly 17 progressor patients. Overall study outcomes, separate from this receptor: No statistical method was used to fix the sample size in advance, and group allocation was not hidden from the investigators. A model built on a 13 V-J signature distinguished ophthalmopathy from stable hyperthyroidism, reaching 87.88% sensitivity and about 81% specificity in cross-validation and 80%/75% in testing. In validation, progression to ophthalmopathy was predicted by the model with 70.59% sensitivity and 72% to 85% specificity, a median of approximately 6.5 months before onset. Blood samples also contained most of the expanded thyroid clonotypes (frequency above 0.001), which suggests that blood repertoires may reflect thyroid immune responses.

CDR1 and CDR2 (DFQATT, SNEGSKA) derive from the germline V gene (reference sequence). V is shortened by 0 bases, J by 5 bases, and the region joining them spans 10 bases. The CDR3 goes from the cysteine to the phenylalanine over 13 residues. The sequence is cut down to CDR3 DNA, 39 bases in frame from base 1. This clonotype has a handful of counts. Its antigen is still unknown. Base qualities were left out, and no much larger clone turns up one base away. A patient counted as having stable Graves' hyperthyroidism if no progression to ophthalmopathy occurred over 18 months of follow-up. Hyperthyroidism patients were aged 18 to 65 years and newly diagnosed, with disease duration of less than 2 months. Patients with uncontrolled infections, other autoimmune diseases, pregnancy or lactation were excluded. Diagnoses were based on clinical symptoms, serum thyroxine and TRAb, thyroid ultrasound and orbital computed tomography. PBMCs were isolated from about 9 ml of fresh peripheral blood by Ficoll-Paque density gradient centrifugation. Total RNA was extracted with Trizol reagent, and quality was checked on an Agilent 2100 Bioanalyzer.

The TCR beta CDR3 regions were amplified from the RNA transcripts. A first-round RT-PCR of the TCR CDR3 used the HTBI primer set with the Qiagen OneStep RT-PCR kit. Libraries were constructed in a second round of multiplex PCR, after which size selection and purification were performed. Libraries were sequenced paired-end with 100 bp reads on an Illumina HiSeq2000. In the paper's pipeline: Raw data were processed with SOAPnuke, discarding reads with adapters, uncalled bases, mean Phred below 15, or no exact constant-primer or identifier match. COPE v1.2.5 was used to merge high-quality paired reads, and clonotypes were defined as unique nucleotide sequences. Clonotypes were aligned to IMGT TRBV, TRBD and TRBJ reference segments using MiTCR v1.1. Analysis was restricted to V-J combinations with a frequency above 0.0001, which covered 99.2% of repertoires. A TCS score was defined as the ratio of F50 (clonal expansion) to E x V (chaos), with BLOSUM62-based TCRdist applied between CDR3 peptides within each V-J. Welch's t-statistics and random forest reduced roughly 530 V-J features to roughly 13, which were used in a naive Bayes classifier (R e1071). TCRdb ran its own pipeline on the public reads, namely fastp trimming at Q25 and MiXCR clone calling, and kept in-frame beta chains. Each entry is one CDR3 protein sequence, shown with its most common DNA and genes. The V and J calls come from TCRdb's annotation, not from the publication. This sample is represented by fewer than 800,000 distinct CDR3 sequences; over 15% of them were singletons. The top ten hold around 8.1% of the sample.

The TCR was taken from a man aged 18 to 30 with Graves' hyperthyroidism. Input material: blood. The V gene is TRBV20-1 and the J gene is TRBJ1-2, and possibly TRBD1, on 5 matching bases. The DNA is TGCAGTGCTAGAGACCAGGGAAAATATGGCTACACCTTC. Translated, it reads CSARDQGKYGYTF.